This TCR beta chain was sequenced during a study of blood T cell repertoires in COVID-19. For the study at large: Acute-phase and convalescent COVID-19 samples originated in the United States, Italy and Spain. T cells, B-cell-depleted T cells, or PBMCs provided the cDNA or gDNA that served as material.

Per the study methods: Reference gene primer amplification gave estimated nucleated cell counts. Generated by immunoSEQ multiplex PCR, the TCRdb table keeps only in-frame clones and is missing some. D and trimming were read from the DNA, whereas the V and J calls and clone size are those reported in that table. In the table there are 70,000 to 90,000 clones, about 93% of which are singletons. The germline V gene has CDR1 SGHDT and CDR2 YYEEEE. The germline V and J ends were trimmed by 3 bases and 8 bases, with 14 bases remaining between them. CDR3 length: 14 amino acids. The chain is built from TRBV5-6 and TRBJ1-4; the D gene is possibly TRBD1 (5 bases). This TCR was recovered from a human donor in a cohort sampled during active COVID-19. The sequenced material came from peripheral blood. This CDR3 is CASSSNGAGEKLFF. The CDR3 DNA reads as TGTGCCAGCAGCTCGAATGGGGCGGGAGAAAAACTGTTTTTT.